This T cell receptor beta chain originates from a study of T cells in Graves' hyperthyroidism and ophthalmopathy. As for this clonotype: Its antigen remains unidentified.

The V end was cut by 8 bases, the J end by 1 base, with 20 bases between. CDR3 size: 16 residues. Looked up from germline, CDR1 is MNHNS and CDR2 is SASEGT. Whole-study results and caveats: Ophthalmopathy prediction by the model preceded onset by a median approximately 6.1 months.

Amplification of TCR beta CDR3 regions used RNA as the template. First-round RT-PCR with HTBI primers amplified the TCR CDR3 region. TCRdb re-called the multiplex PCR reads through MiXCR, storing one row per CDR3 protein. The table shows 600,000 to 700,000 distinct CDR3 sequences, with roughly 46% occurring only once. Sample: peripheral blood or thyroid tissue (not recorded which). The source of this sequence is an adult man with Graves' disease, either hyperthyroidism or ophthalmopathy (not recorded which). The chain carries TRBV6-1 and TRBJ1-1, with D perhaps matching TRBD1 (5 bases). The CDR3 nucleotides read TGTGCCAGCTGGCGGGCCAGCCGACAGCGGAACACTGAAGCTTTCTTT. It is translated as CASWRASRQRNTEAFF.